Listed below are T cell receptor beta chains from one sample, sequenced in a study of blood T cell repertoires in COVID-19. Generated by immunoSEQ multiplex PCR, the TCRdb table keeps only in-frame clones and is missing some. The sample has around 130,000 clones, more than 75% seen once; the top ten hold about 2%. The specimen was peripheral blood. The receptor source for this set is a man aged 70 or older with active COVID-19. Each CDR3 is given with its conserved first and last residue. The order of the fields is J gene, clone size, V gene, CDR3 protein. Size is stated for part of the rows, as once, few or many counts, or as a class when the clone is expanded.

TRBJ1-6 NA TRBV6-5 CASTTIRYNSPLHF
TRBJ2-5 NA TRBV4-2 CASSLRLAETQYF
TRBJ1-5 NA TRBV18 CASSPNTQLNQPQHF
TRBJ2-1 NA TRBV7-3 CASSPVGTSGYNEQFF
TRBJ2-7 NA TRBV21-1 CASSKALVPPRCEQYF
TRBJ2-2 NA TRBV11-2 CASSLGGTSGRGELFF
TRBJ1-5 NA TRBV30 CAWRGPYSNQPQHF
TRBJ2-3 once TRBV30 CAWSAGAGHSTDTQYF
TRBJ1-4 NA TRBV10-3 CATKMTGGLGEKLFF
TRBJ1-5 NA TRBV5-1 CASSLELGGQPQHF
TRBJ2-2 NA TRBV6-4 CASSASSNTGELFF
TRBJ2-3 once TRBV6-5 CASRKRGTTDTQYF
TRBJ1-3 NA TRBV18 CASHRDRGLSGNTIYF
TRBJ1-5 once TRBV28 CASIERITGGNSNQPQHF
TRBJ2-3 NA TRBV5-1 CASSRGEGRWDTQYF
TRBJ2-4 NA TRBV4-1 CASSQDTAGTLAKNIQYF
TRBJ2-1 NA TRBV3-1/TRBV3-2 CASSAPGVYEQFF
TRBJ2-7 NA TRBV6-2/TRBV6-3 CASSRTQGPTYEQYF